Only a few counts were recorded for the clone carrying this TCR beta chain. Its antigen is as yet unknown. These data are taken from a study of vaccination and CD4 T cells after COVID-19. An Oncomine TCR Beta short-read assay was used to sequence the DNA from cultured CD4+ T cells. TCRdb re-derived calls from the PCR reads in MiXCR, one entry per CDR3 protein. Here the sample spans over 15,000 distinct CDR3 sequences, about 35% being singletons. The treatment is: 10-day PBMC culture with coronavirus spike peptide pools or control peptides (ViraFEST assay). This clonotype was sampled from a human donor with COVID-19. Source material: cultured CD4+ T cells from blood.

This CDR3 reads CASSYQGEGTEAFF. For the CDR3, the DNA is TGCGCCAGCAGCTATCAGGGGGAGGGCACTGAAGCTTTCTTT. This chain uses TRBV5-1 with TRBJ1-1; 7 positions agree with TRBD1. CDR1 and CDR2 (germline): SGHRS, YFSETQ. This CDR3 comprises 14 residues. V lost 3 bases, J lost 4 bases, and 6 bases stayed unmatched. The whole variable domain, remainder taken from reference TRBV5-1 and TRBJ1-1, is KAGVTQTPRYLIKTRGQQVTLSCSPISGHRSVSWYQQTPGQGLQFLFEYFSETQRNKGNFPGRFSGRQFSNSRSEMNVSTLELGDSALYLCASSYQGEGTEAFFGQGTRLTVV.